Sequencing of this TCR beta chain was carried out in a study of T-cell reconstitution after alpha-beta-depleted transplantation in children. Study-wide findings and caveats: One year after transplant, T-cell counts and diversity came mostly from newly produced T cells. Some patients owed their high day-60 TCRbeta diversity to surviving recipient T cells and thymic progenitors.

Details on this clonotype: Its matching antigen is unknown.

Unique molecular identifiers were incorporated when the TCRbeta library was constructed. TCRdb analysed the PCR reads with MiXCR anew, one entry per CDR3 protein. There are around 800,000 distinct CDR3 sequences in the sample; around 15% occur only once, and approximately 5% lies in the top ten. Germline lookup yields CDR1 SQVTM and CDR2 ANQGSEA. The V segment lost 8 bases and the J segment 6 bases; nucleotides outside the gene matches: 14. The CDR3 consists of 14 residues. The material was PBMCs, mostly from graft donor cells, obtained 360 days after TCRalphabeta/CD19-depleted stem cell transplant. The TCR sequence derives from a male patient aged 10 to 17 who had a stem cell transplant for acute lymphoblastic leukemia, so the T cells may come from the graft donor. The rearrangement joins TRBV29-1 to TRBJ2-7; 9 bases fit TRBD1. The CDR3 coding sequence is TGCAGCTTCTGCCCGGGACAGGGAATAGGCGAGCAGTACTTC. Translation gives CSFCPGQGIGEQYF.